These T cell receptor beta chains were read from a single sample in a study of memory CD4+ T cells and cytomegalovirus serostatus. Using immunoSEQ multiplex PCR, the repertoire was profiled, and TCRdb retains in-frame clones only, with some absent. The sample holds roughly 45,000 clones, about three quarters seen once. Sequencing used memory CD4+ T cells from blood. The source is an adult in good health and CMV-seronegative. Each CDR3 is given with its conserved first and last residue. The D gene is left open where the match is weak. Expanded clones are given a class, and other clones once, few, many or no size at all.

j_call,clone_size,d_call,v_call,cdr3_aa,cdr3_nt
TRBJ1-1,once,.,TRBV10-3,CAISERGGPVAEAFF,TGTGCCATCAGTGAGAGGGGGGGGCCGGTAGCTGAAGCTTTCTTT
TRBJ2-7,.,TRBD1,TRBV7-2,CASSLNRGLSEQYF,TGTGCCAGCAGCTTAAACAGGGGGCTCTCCGAGCAGTACTTC
TRBJ2-7,.,TRBD2,TRBV9,CASSVGLGLSYEQYF,TGTGCCAGCAGCGTGGGACTAGGTCTATCCTACGAGCAGTACTTC
TRBJ1-6,.,TRBD1,TRBV2,CASTAAGTGGDSPLHF,TGTGCCAGCACTGCCGCCGGGACAGGGGGCGATTCACCCCTCCACTTT
TRBJ2-2,.,.,TRBV6-1,CASWGGYTNTGELFF,TGTGCCAGCTGGGGGGGCTACACCAACACCGGGGAGCTGTTTTTT
TRBJ2-5,.,.,TRBV6-5,CASSYNRDNWGETQYF,TGTGCCAGCAGTTACAACCGGGATAATTGGGGGGAGACCCAGTACTTC
TRBJ2-2,.,.,TRBV4-1,CASSQYRVNTGELFF,TGCGCCAGCAGCCAATACAGGGTTAACACCGGGGAGCTGTTTTTT
TRBJ2-7,.,.,TRBV5-1,CASSGLATYEQYF,TGCGCCAGCAGTGGTCTAGCCACCTACGAGCAGTACTTC
TRBJ1-1,.,.,TRBV18,CASSPQGTNTEAFF,TGTGCCAGCTCACCCCAGGGTACAAACACTGAAGCTTTCTTT
TRBJ2-6,.,.,TRBV4-2,CATTSRGGGRSGANVLTF,TGTGCCACCACGAGCAGGGGAGGGGGCCGCTCTGGGGCCAACGTCCTGACTTTC
TRBJ2-3,.,.,TRBV7-9,CASSGTGDTQYF,TGTGCCAGCAGCGGGACCGGGGATACGCAGTATTTT
TRBJ2-6,.,.,TRBV28,CASSSWAVAGGPSGANVLTF,TGTGCCAGCAGTTCCTGGGCCGTCGCGGGCGGCCCCTCTGGGGCCAACGTCCTGACTTTC
TRBJ2-3,.,.,TRBV10-3,CAISDSERATDTQYF,TGTGCCATCAGTGACAGTGAGCGGGCCACAGATACGCAGTATTTT
TRBJ2-2,.,.,TRBV2,CASTVSWGAGELFF,TGTGCCAGCACCGTAAGCTGGGGGGCAGGGGAGCTGTTTTTT
TRBJ2-7,.,TRBD1,TRBV2,CASTRTGPSEQYF,TGTGCCAGCACGAGGACAGGGCCTAGCGAGCAGTACTTC
TRBJ2-7,.,.,TRBV7-7,CASSLGRTVPFPYEQYF,TGTGCCAGCAGCTTAGGCCGGACAGTTCCATTCCCCTACGAGCAGTACTTC
TRBJ1-5,.,.,TRBV19,CASSPDSAYQPQHF,TGTGCCAGTAGTCCAGACAGCGCTTACCAGCCCCAGCATTTT
TRBJ1-5,.,TRBD1,TRBV5-1,CASSVGQGGNQPQHF,TGCGCCAGCAGCGTTGGACAGGGGGGCAATCAGCCCCAGCATTTT
TRBJ2-1,.,TRBD1,TRBV5-4,CASSLAGTAYNEQFF,TGTGCCAGCAGCTTGGCCGGGACAGCATACAATGAGCAGTTCTTC
TRBJ1-2,.,TRBD1,TRBV30,CAWTKPGQPNYGYTF,TGTGCCTGGACCAAACCGGGACAGCCTAACTATGGCTACACCTTC
TRBJ1-5,once,TRBD1,TRBV7-9,CASSLGTGNPSGQPQHF,TGTGCCAGCAGCTTAGGGACAGGGAACCCCTCGGGTCAGCCCCAGCATTTT
TRBJ1-2,.,.,TRBV30,CARQTSRPYGYTF,TGTGCCCGGCAAACCTCCCGCCCCTATGGCTACACCTTC
TRBJ1-1,.,.,TRBV27,CATAQRRVTYTEAFF,TGTGCCACCGCCCAGCGGAGGGTGACTTACACTGAAGCTTTCTTT
TRBJ2-1,.,TRBD2,TRBV7-9,CASSLPSRLAGGHHEQFF,TGTGCCAGCAGCTTACCGTCGAGGCTAGCGGGAGGGCATCATGAGCAGTTCTTC
TRBJ1-2,.,.,TRBV7-2,CASSARQGGYTF,TGTGCCAGCAGCGCCCGTCAGGGTGGCTACACCTTC
TRBJ1-6,.,.,TRBV5-1,CASRTDYNSPLHF,TGCGCCAGCAGAACGGACTATAATTCACCCCTCCACTTT
TRBJ1-4,.,.,TRBV9,CASSAGVTNEKLFF,TGTGCCAGCAGCGCGGGGGTAACTAATGAAAAACTGTTTTTT
TRBJ2-2,.,.,TRBV25-1,CASSEKQGRRTGELFF,TGTGCCAGCAGTGAAAAACAGGGAAGGCGGACCGGGGAGCTGTTTTTT
TRBJ1-5,.,TRBD1,TRBV4-1,CASSPSGQGDQPQHF,TGCGCCAGCAGCCCCAGCGGGCAGGGGGATCAGCCCCAGCATTTT
TRBJ1-1,.,TRBD1,TRBV19,CASSRSGQDEAFF,TGTGCCAGTAGTCGGTCAGGACAGGATGAAGCTTTCTTT
TRBJ1-3,.,.,TRBV11-2,CASSPRAGYSGNTIYF,TGTGCCAGCAGCCCTCGCGCGGGGTATTCTGGAAACACCATATATTTT
TRBJ2-1,.,.,TRBV28,CASSSGIWNEQFF,TGTGCCAGCAGTTCCGGGATATGGAATGAGCAGTTCTTC
TRBJ1-2,.,TRBD1,TRBV18,CASSPGQAGDYGYTF,TGTGCCAGCTCACCCGGACAGGCGGGCGACTATGGCTACACCTTC
TRBJ1-3,few,.,TRBV5-1,CASSSAASGNTIYF,TGCGCCAGCAGCTCTGCTGCCTCTGGAAACACCATATATTTT
TRBJ2-1,.,.,TRBV4-1,CASSQPLGVVEQFF,TGCGCCAGCAGCCAACCATTGGGGGTAGTTGAGCAGTTCTTC
TRBJ2-5,.,.,TRBV11-2,CASSFQGGETQYF,TGTGCCAGCAGCTTCCAGGGAGGAGAGACCCAGTACTTC
TRBJ2-5,.,TRBD2,TRBV15,CATSRVASGGLPGQETQYF,TGTGCCACCAGCAGAGTCGCTAGCGGGGGCCTGCCGGGTCAAGAGACCCAGTACTTC
TRBJ2-7,.,TRBD1,TRBV5-6,CASSSGWGQGYRQYF,TGTGCCAGCAGTTCTGGTTGGGGACAGGGATATAGGCAGTACTTC
TRBJ1-1,.,.,TRBV6-5,CASSYEGDSEAFF,TGTGCCAGCAGTTATGAGGGGGATTCTGAAGCTTTCTTT
TRBJ2-3,.,.,TRBV9,CASSVGGLTSDTQYF,TGTGCCAGCAGCGTAGGTGGTCTTACCTCAGATACGCAGTATTTT
TRBJ2-7,.,.,TRBV15,CATSRDVVGVKSSEQYF,TGTGCCACCAGCAGAGATGTTGTGGGGGTTAAAAGTAGCGAGCAGTACTTC
TRBJ2-7,.,TRBD1,TRBV2,CASTRTGGSYEQYF,TGTGCCAGCACCCGGACAGGGGGCTCGTACGAGCAGTACTTC
TRBJ1-5,.,.,TRBV27,CASSLSPGPSNQPQHF,TGTGCCAGCAGTTTATCCCCAGGGCCTAGCAATCAGCCCCAGCATTTT
TRBJ1-1,.,.,TRBV27,CASSWGGVRTEAFF,TGTGCCAGCAGTTGGGGCGGAGTTCGTACTGAAGCTTTCTTT
TRBJ2-7,.,TRBD1,TRBV2,CASSEQGASYEQYF,TGTGCCAGCAGTGAACAGGGGGCGTCCTACGAGCAGTACTTC
TRBJ1-4,.,.,TRBV11-2,CASSYGTDYNEKLFF,TGTGCCAGCAGCTACGGGACGGATTATAATGAAAAACTGTTTTTT
TRBJ2-1,.,.,TRBV18,CASSPSGSDNEQFF,TGTGCCAGCTCACCGTCGGGCAGCGACAATGAGCAGTTCTTC
TRBJ1-1,.,.,TRBV18,CASSPKATETNTEAFF,TGTGCCAGCTCACCAAAGGCCACAGAAACGAACACTGAAGCTTTCTTT
TRBJ1-5,few,.,TRBV29-1,CSVRDTQSNQPQHF,TGCAGCGTAAGGGACACACAAAGCAATCAGCCCCAGCATTTT
TRBJ1-2,.,.,TRBV30,CAWSHRGRAGYTF,TGTGCCTGGAGTCATAGGGGCCGGGCGGGCTACACCTTC
TRBJ1-5,once,.,TRBV25-1,CASRGDGPQHF,TGTGCCAGCAGGGGGGACGGACCCCAGCATTTT
TRBJ1-2,.,.,TRBV2,CASSEQQGPYGYTF,TGTGCCAGCAGTGAACAGCAGGGTCCCTATGGCTACACCTTC
TRBJ1-3,.,TRBD1,TRBV5-6,CASSLIEDRGLGNTIYF,TGTGCCAGCAGCTTGATCGAGGACAGGGGGCTCGGAAACACCATATATTTT
TRBJ2-7,.,TRBD2,TRBV6-5,CASSLGTSETYEQYF,TGTGCCAGCAGCCTTGGGACTAGCGAGACCTACGAGCAGTACTTC
TRBJ1-4,.,.,TRBV10-3,CAIGPTGPNEKLFF,TGTGCCATCGGACCGACGGGACCTAATGAAAAACTGTTTTTT
TRBJ1-1,.,TRBD1,TRBV25-1,CASSEYRDRELNTEAFF,TGTGCCAGCAGTGAATATAGGGACAGGGAGCTGAACACTGAAGCTTTCTTT
TRBJ1-4,.,.,TRBV5-1,CASSWTGDGNEKLFF,TGCGCCAGCAGCTGGACCGGGGACGGCAATGAAAAACTGTTTTTT
TRBJ2-3,.,TRBD2,TRBV9,CASSLTPGLGGTDTQYF,TGTGCCAGCAGCCTAACACCGGGACTAGGAGGAACAGATACGCAGTATTTT
TRBJ2-1,.,.,TRBV7-6,CASSLAGAANEQFF,TGTGCCAGCAGCCTGGCAGGGGCGGCCAATGAGCAGTTCTTC